This TCR beta chain was sequenced during a study of T cell responses to AZD1222 COVID-19 vaccine. The CDR3 is 15 amino acids. Germline CDR1 is LNHDA and CDR2 is SQIVND (reference sequence). V was clipped by 0 bases and J by 0 bases, with 6 bases between them. In regard to this clone: What it binds is not known. Other DNA sequences in this sample translate to the same CDR3.

Findings and limits, study-wide: Spike-specific TCR breadth and depth went up after people got two AZD1222 doses. Regions 160-218 and 743-854 dominated among vaccine-associated CD4 TCRs spanning spike. White British people made up most donors, females outnumbered males, and clonal diversity was possibly underestimated. Only six people who got AZD1222 tested seropositive at baseline.

The method was immunoSEQ multiplex PCR; TCRdb's version includes in-frame clones alone and lacks a portion of them. The sample lists 160,000 or so clones, more than 70% occurring once. Sequencing used peripheral blood, obtained on day 0 of AZD1222 vaccination. The sequence derives from an adult in good health. The chain has TRBV19 and TRBJ2-1, with unresolved D. This CDR3 is CASSIEGYSYNEQFF. The CDR3 DNA sequence: TGTGCCAGTAGTATAGAGGGCTACTCCTACAATGAGCAGTTCTTC. The variable domain in full, completed from reference TRBV19 and TRBJ2-1, reads DGGITQSPKYLFRKEGQNVTLSCEQNLNHDAMYWYRQDPGQGLRLIYYSQIVNDFQKGDIAEGYSVSREKKESFPLTVTSAQKNPTAFYLCASSIEGYSYNEQFFGPGTRLTVL.